What follows is one TCR beta chain and its context. The antigen remains undetermined. The donors formed part of the roughly 120-subject validation cohort, distinct from the roughly 600-subject first cohort. This sample is drawn from a study of cytomegalovirus exposure and HLA in healthy donors. Overall study context: The roughly 120 validation repertoires were reported in a later analysis to have been generated on the same platform as the approximately 700 first-cohort repertoires. Study-level results: Rarity characterized most TCR sequences, yet some public TCRs appeared in many donors.

The germline V gene has CDR1 SGHTA and CDR2 FQGNSA. This CDR3 is 15 amino acids long. V shed 5 bases and J shed 6 bases, with 17 bases lying between them. TCRdb keeps only in-frame clones here, not all; method: immunoSEQ multiplex PCR. The data show around 110,000 clones, with 88% seen just once and around 1.9% held by the top ten. This chain links TRBV7-2 with TRBJ2-1, with D unclear. The sample comprised PBMCs. The receptor was isolated from a woman between 18 and 29 years old in good health and CMV-seropositive. This chain's CDR3 is CASSLESRLPNEQFF. CDR3 DNA: TGTGCCAGCAGCCTCGAGTCTAGACTTCCCAATGAGCAGTTCTTC. Drawing the rest from reference TRBV7-2 and TRBJ2-1, the complete variable domain is GAGVSQSPSNKVTEKGKDVELRCDPISGHTALYWYRQSLGQGLEFLIYFQGNSAPDKSGLPSDRFSAERTGGSVSTLTIQRTQQEDSAVYLCASSLESRLPNEQFFGPGTRLTVL.